This T cell receptor beta chain emerged from a study of blood T cell repertoires in COVID-19. About the study: The samples span acute and convalescent COVID-19 from the United States, Italy and Spain. Sample material is recorded as cDNA or gDNA derived from T cells, B-cell-depleted T cells, or PBMCs.

Source study methods: Using reference gene primer amplification, nucleated cell counts were estimated. Profiled with immunoSEQ multiplex PCR; TCRdb holds only in-frame clones, not every one. Clone size and the V and J calls come from that table; the DNA yielded D and trimming. In the table there are approximately 80,000 clones, roughly 87% of which are singletons. The ends were cut back, 2 bases at V and 8 bases at J, with 14 bases in the middle. The CDR3 is 14 residues long. CDR1 MNHNS and CDR2 SASEGT come from the germline V gene. The V call is TRBV6-1, the J call TRBJ2-3, with D possibly being TRBD2 (5 bases). The sequenced sample was peripheral blood. This TCR came from a woman aged 50 to 65 in a cohort sampled during active COVID-19. Here the CDR3 reads CASSERRRAGTQYF. DNA of the CDR3: TGTGCCAGCAGTGAAAGGAGGAGAGCAGGTACGCAGTATTTT.